This T cell receptor (beta chain) was observed in a study of response to subunit inactivated influenza vaccine. TCRdb re-derived calls from the RT-PCR reads in MiXCR, one entry per CDR3 protein. The repertoire holds fewer than 700,000 distinct CDR3 sequences, with approximately 13% as singletons. Findings and caveats of the study: Researchers suggested that each seasonal influenza vaccination recruits few new T cells.

This clonotype appeared a few times. As yet, its antigen is unknown. This receptor was obtained from a man aged 45-65 years who received an inactivated influenza vaccine. The input for sequencing was PBMCs from blood, taken about 40 days after vaccination.

CDR3 residues: CASSEATGTMGPGELFF. In nucleotides, the CDR3 is TGCGCCAGCAGTGAGGCGACCGGGACTATGGGGCCCGGGGAGCTGTTTTTT. V usage is TRBV10-1 and J usage is TRBJ2-2; 7 bases fit TRBD2. After removal of 2 bases from V and 6 bases from J, the junction contained 12 bases not matched to a gene. In germline, CDR1 is WNHNN, CDR2 SYGVQD (reference sequence). The CDR3 has 17 residues.